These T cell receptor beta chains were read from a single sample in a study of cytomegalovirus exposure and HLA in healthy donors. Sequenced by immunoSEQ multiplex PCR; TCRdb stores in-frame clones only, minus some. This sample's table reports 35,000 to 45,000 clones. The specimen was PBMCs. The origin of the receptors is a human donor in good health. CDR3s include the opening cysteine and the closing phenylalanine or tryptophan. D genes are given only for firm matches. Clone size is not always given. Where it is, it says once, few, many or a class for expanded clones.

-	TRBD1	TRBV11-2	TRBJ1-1	TGTGCCAGCAGCCCCGGACAGGGGGCGAGAACTGAAGCTTTCTTT	CASSPGQGARTEAFF
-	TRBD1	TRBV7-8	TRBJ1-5	TGTGCCAGCAGCCAGGACAGGGGTCAGCCCCAGCATTTT	CASSQDRGQPQHF
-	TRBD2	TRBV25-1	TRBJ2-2	TGTGCCAGCAGCATAGCGGGGGGTACCGGGGAGCTGTTTTTT	CASSIAGGTGELFF
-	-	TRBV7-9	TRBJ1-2	TGTGCCAGCAGCCCGGACAGCCCCTATGGCTACACCTTC	CASSPDSPYGYTF
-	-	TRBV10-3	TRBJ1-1	TGTGCCATCAGTCTGGACGGGAAAAACACTGAAGCTTTCTTT	CAISLDGKNTEAFF
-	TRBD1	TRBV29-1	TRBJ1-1	TGCAGCGTCCGGACAGGGTTCGCTACTGAAGCTTTCTTT	CSVRTGFATEAFF
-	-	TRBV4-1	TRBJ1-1	TGCGCCAGCAGCCCATTGGCACGGCTGGAGGAAGCTTTCTTT	CASSPLARLEEAFF
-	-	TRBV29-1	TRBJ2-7	TGCAGCGTTACCCTACAGGGATTCGACGAGCAGTACTTC	CSVTLQGFDEQYF
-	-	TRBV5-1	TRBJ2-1	TGCGCCAGCAGCTTACAAGAAATCAATGAGCAGTTCTTC	CASSLQEINEQFF
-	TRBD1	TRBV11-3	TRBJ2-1	TGTGCCAGCAGCTTAAGGGGGACAGGGGGAAATGAGCAGTTCTTC	CASSLRGTGGNEQFF
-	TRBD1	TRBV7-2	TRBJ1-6	TGTGCCAGCAGTTCCGGGACAGAGAAAGGTTCACCCCTCCACTTT	CASSSGTEKGSPLHF
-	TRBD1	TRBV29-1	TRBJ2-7	TGCAGCGTTGAAGGGGCTAAGACAGGGAGTTACGAGCAGTACTTC	CSVEGAKTGSYEQYF
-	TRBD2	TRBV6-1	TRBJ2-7	TGTGCCAGCAGTCCGGGAGGGGACTACGAGCAGTACTTC	CASSPGGDYEQYF
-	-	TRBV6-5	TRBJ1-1	TGTGCCAGCATCGGACAGACAGCGAACACTGAAGCTTTCTTT	CASIGQTANTEAFF
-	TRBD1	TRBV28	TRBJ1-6	TGTGCCAGCAGGCCGACCTCACAGGGGAAAGGGATATCCCACCTCCACTTT	CASRPTSQGKGISHLHF
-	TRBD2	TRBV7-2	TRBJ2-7	TGTGCCAGCAGCTTAGGTCTTAGCGGGCCCTCCTACGAGCAGTACTTC	CASSLGLSGPSYEQYF
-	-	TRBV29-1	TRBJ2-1	TGCAGCGCCGTGGGGACAATGGGCGACAATGAGCAGTTCTTC	CSAVGTMGDNEQFF
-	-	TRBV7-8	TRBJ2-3	TGTGCCAGCAGCTTAGTTGAGGGACACACAGATACGCAGTATTTT	CASSLVEGHTDTQYF
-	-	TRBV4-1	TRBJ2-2	TGCGCCAGCAGCCAAGATCGGACATACACCGGGGAGCTGTTTTTT	CASSQDRTYTGELFF
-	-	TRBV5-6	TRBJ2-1	TGTGCCAGCAGCTTAGGGGCAGCTTACAATGAGCAGTTCTTC	CASSLGAAYNEQFF
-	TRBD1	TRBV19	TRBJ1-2	TGTGCCAGTAGTATAACTCCGTCCGGGACAGGGCGAAGGGGAGGCTACACCTTC	CASSITPSGTGRRGGYTF
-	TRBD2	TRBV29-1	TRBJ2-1	TGCAGCGTTGATGAAACCCTAGCGGGCCTATCCGACAATGAGCAGTTCTTC	CSVDETLAGLSDNEQFF
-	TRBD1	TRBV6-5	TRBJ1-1	TGTGCCAGCAGTTGGAAACAGGGGGGTCCCACTGAAGCTTTCTTT	CASSWKQGGPTEAFF
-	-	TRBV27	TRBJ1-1	TGTGCCAGCAGTCCATCGCGGGGAGCAGAGACTGAAGCTTTCTTT	CASSPSRGAETEAFF
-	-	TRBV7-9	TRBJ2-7	TGTGCCAGCAGCTTTTTTCAGGGTTACGAGCAGTACTTC	CASSFFQGYEQYF
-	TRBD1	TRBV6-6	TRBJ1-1	TGTGCCAGCAGCTCAGGGGGGACTGAAGCTTTCTTT	CASSSGGTEAFF
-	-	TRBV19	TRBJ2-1	TGTGCCAGTAGTAGGGCCCGGTACAATGAGCAGTTCTTC	CASSRARYNEQFF
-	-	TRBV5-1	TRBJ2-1	TGCGCCAGCAGCCTAAACTACAATGAGCAGTTCTTC	CASSLNYNEQFF
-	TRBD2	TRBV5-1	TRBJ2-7	TGCGCCGGCCACGGGGGGGGCGCAAAGGGAAAAAACTACGAGCAGTACTTC	CAGHGGGAKGKNYEQYF
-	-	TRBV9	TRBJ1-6	TGTGCCAGCAGCCCAGGGAACCACTATAATTCACCCCTCCACTTT	CASSPGNHYNSPLHF
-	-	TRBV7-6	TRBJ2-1	TGTGCCAGCAGCCTTTTTGATAGGACAGCACTCAATGAGCAGTTCTTC	CASSLFDRTALNEQFF
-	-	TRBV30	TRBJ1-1	TGTGCCTGGACCGAACAGTTGAACACTGAAGCTTTCTTT	CAWTEQLNTEAFF
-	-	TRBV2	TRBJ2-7	TGTGCCAGCAGTGAAGGTCAGGGGTTTGCCTACGAGCAGTACTTC	CASSEGQGFAYEQYF
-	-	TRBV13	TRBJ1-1	TGTGCCAGCAGCTTGGAGGGCGCCACTGAAGCTTTCTTT	CASSLEGATEAFF
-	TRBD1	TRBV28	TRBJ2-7	TGTGCCAGCAGGGGGACAGGGCTGAGCGCCTACGAGCAGTACTTC	CASRGTGLSAYEQYF
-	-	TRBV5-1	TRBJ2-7	TGCGCCAGCAGGAGGAGGGGCGAGGGATACGAGCAGTACTTC	CASRRRGEGYEQYF
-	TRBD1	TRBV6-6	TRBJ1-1	TGTGCCAGCAGTTACTTGACAGGGGGCACTGAAGCTTTCTTT	CASSYLTGGTEAFF
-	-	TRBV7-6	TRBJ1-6	TGTGCCAGCAGCTTAGCTCGTAATTCACCCCTCCACTTT	CASSLARNSPLHF
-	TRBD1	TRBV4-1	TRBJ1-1	TGCGCCAGCAGACAAACCGGGACAGCGAACACTGAAGCTTTCTTT	CASRQTGTANTEAFF
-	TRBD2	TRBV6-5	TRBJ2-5	TGTGCCAGCAAGCGGGGGACCCTGGGGACCCAGTACTTC	CASKRGTLGTQYF
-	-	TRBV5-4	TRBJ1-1	TGTGCCAGCAGCCCCGGCAGAGGGAGAGACACTGAAGCTTTCTTT	CASSPGRGRDTEAFF
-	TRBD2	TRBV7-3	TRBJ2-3	TGTGCCAGCAGCTTAGGACTAGCAGATACGCAGTATTTT	CASSLGLADTQYF
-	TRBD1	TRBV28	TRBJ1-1	TGTGCCAGCAGTTTCCGGGACAGGGTTACTGAAGCTTTCTTT	CASSFRDRVTEAFF
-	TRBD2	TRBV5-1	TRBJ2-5	TGCGCCAGCAGCTTGGCAAGTCTAGCGGGGGGAGTGGAGACCCAGTACTTC	CASSLASLAGGVETQYF
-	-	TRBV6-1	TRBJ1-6	TGTGCCAGCAGTGTGGGTTTGGGGGGGCCAAATTCACCCCTCCACTTT	CASSVGLGGPNSPLHF
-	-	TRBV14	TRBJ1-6	TGTGCCAGCAGCCCCCTCGGACAGAGTCGAAATTCACCCCTCCACTTT	CASSPLGQSRNSPLHF
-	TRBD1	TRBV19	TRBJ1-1	TGTGCCAGTAGTACCGGGACAGGACAAACTGAAGCTTTCTTT	CASSTGTGQTEAFF
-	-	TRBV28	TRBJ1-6	TGTGCCAGCAGTTTAAGAGTGGTGAATTCACCCCTCCACTTT	CASSLRVVNSPLHF
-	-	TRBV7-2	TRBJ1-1	TGTGCCAGCAGCCGAGAAGGAGTCTCTGGAACTTTCTTT	CASSREGVSGTFF
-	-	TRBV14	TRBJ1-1	TGTGCCAGCAGCCAAGATGAACTCGGGGAAGCTTTCTTT	CASSQDELGEAFF
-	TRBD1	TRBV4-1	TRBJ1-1	TGCGCCAGCAGCCTTCTGGGACAGGGGGGATCGAACACTGAAGCTTTCTTT	CASSLLGQGGSNTEAFF
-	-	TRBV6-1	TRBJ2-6	TGTGCCAGCGGGCAGATCTCTGGGGCCAACGTCCTGACTTTC	CASGQISGANVLTF
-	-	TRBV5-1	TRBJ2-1	TGCGCCAGCAGCCCTGGGTGGGGAGAGGGTAACAATGAGCAGTTCTTC	CASSPGWGEGNNEQFF
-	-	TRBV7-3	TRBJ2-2	TGTGCCAGCAGTCCCGACAGATCGAACACCGGGGAGCTGTTTTTT	CASSPDRSNTGELFF
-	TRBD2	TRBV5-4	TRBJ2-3	TGTGCCAGCAGCTTAGGACTAGCGGGGGGGATGGCAGATACGCAGTATTTT	CASSLGLAGGMADTQYF
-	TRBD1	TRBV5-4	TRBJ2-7	TGTGCCAGCAGCTACGGGACAGACCAACCTATACCCTACGAGCAGTACTTC	CASSYGTDQPIPYEQYF
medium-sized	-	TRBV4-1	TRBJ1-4	TGCGCCAGCAGCCAAGATAGCCTGAACAAGAATCAAAAACTGTTTTTT	CASSQDSLNKNQKLFF
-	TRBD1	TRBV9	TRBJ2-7	TGTGCCAGCAGCCTAGACAGGGGCGAGCAGTACTTC	CASSLDRGEQYF
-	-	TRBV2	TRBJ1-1	TGTGCCAGCAACAGAAAGAACACTGAAGCTTTCTTT	CASNRKNTEAFF